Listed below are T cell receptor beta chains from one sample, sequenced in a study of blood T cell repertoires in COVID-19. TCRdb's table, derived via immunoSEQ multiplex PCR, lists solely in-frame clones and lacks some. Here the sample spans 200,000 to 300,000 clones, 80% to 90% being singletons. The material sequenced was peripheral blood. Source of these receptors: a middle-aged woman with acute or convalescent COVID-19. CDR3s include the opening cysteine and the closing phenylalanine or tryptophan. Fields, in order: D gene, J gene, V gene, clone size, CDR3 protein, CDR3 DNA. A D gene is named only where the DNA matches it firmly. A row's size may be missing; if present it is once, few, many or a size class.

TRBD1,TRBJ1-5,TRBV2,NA,CASRRQGTSNQPQHF,TGTGCCAGCAGGAGACAGGGGACGAGCAATCAGCCCCAGCATTTT
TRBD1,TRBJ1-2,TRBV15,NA,CATSRATTGGYYGYTF,TGTGCCACCAGCAGGGCAACAACAGGGGGCTACTATGGCTACACCTTC
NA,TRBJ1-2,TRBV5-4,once,CASSLDVIRLPNYGYTF,TGTGCCAGCAGCTTGGACGTGATAAGACTCCCTAACTATGGCTACACCTTC
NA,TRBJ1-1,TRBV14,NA,CASSQQEDTEAFF,TGTGCCAGCAGTCAACAGGAGGACACTGAAGCTTTCTTT
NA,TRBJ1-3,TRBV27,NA,CASRRVGNTIYF,TGTGCCAGCAGGCGGGTCGGAAACACCATATATTTT
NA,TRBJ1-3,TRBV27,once,CASSLSAGTGNTIYF,TGTGCCAGCAGTTTATCCGCGGGAACTGGAAACACCATATATTTT
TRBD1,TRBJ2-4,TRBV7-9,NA,CASSFTTGTGENIQYF,TGTGCCAGCAGCTTTACAACCGGGACAGGGGAAAACATTCAGTACTTC
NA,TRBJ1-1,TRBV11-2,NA,CASSFDSHPFSDATEAFF,TGTGCCAGCAGCTTCGACAGCCACCCTTTTAGTGACGCCACTGAAGCTTTCTTT
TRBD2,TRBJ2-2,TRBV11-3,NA,CASSFSGGWNTGELFF,TGTGCCAGCAGCTTTAGCGGGGGCTGGAACACCGGGGAGCTGTTTTTT
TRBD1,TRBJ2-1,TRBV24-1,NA,CATSDSGQGRVNEQFF,TGTGCCACCAGTGACTCAGGACAGGGGAGGGTAAATGAGCAGTTCTTC
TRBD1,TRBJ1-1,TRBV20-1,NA,CSAIWTGEAFF,TGCAGTGCTATTTGGACAGGCGAAGCTTTCTTT
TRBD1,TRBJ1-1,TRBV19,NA,CASSIGGRQGFSTEAFF,TGTGCCAGTAGTATCGGAGGGAGACAGGGGTTCTCCACTGAAGCTTTCTTT
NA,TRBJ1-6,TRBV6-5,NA,CASSYSTPRESPLHF,TGTGCCAGCAGTTACTCGACGCCCAGGGAATCACCCCTCCACTTT
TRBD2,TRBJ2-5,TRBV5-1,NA,CASSAPSGGQETQYF,TGCGCCAGCAGCGCACCTAGCGGGGGTCAAGAGACCCAGTACTTC
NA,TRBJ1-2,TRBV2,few,CASSELGGGGSNGYTF,TGTGCCAGCAGTGAATTAGGGGGTGGGGGTTCAAATGGCTACACCTTC
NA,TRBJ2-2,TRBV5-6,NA,CASSRLDTANTGELFF,TGTGCCAGCAGCCGTTTGGACACCGCGAACACCGGGGAGCTGTTTTTT
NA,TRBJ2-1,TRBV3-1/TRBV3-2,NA,CASSQEVGRQFF,TGTGCCAGCAGCCAAGAAGTGGGCCGGCAGTTCTTC
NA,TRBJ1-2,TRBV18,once,CASSPAPSGTGSYGYTF,TGTGCCAGCTCTCCAGCGCCTTCGGGGACCGGGAGCTATGGCTACACCTTC
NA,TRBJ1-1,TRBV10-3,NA,CAISESTSRHGFF,TGTGCCATCAGTGAGTCGACGTCCAGGCACGGTTTCTTT
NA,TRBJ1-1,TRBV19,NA,CASILGAEAFF,TGTGCCAGTATTCTCGGGGCTGAAGCTTTCTTT